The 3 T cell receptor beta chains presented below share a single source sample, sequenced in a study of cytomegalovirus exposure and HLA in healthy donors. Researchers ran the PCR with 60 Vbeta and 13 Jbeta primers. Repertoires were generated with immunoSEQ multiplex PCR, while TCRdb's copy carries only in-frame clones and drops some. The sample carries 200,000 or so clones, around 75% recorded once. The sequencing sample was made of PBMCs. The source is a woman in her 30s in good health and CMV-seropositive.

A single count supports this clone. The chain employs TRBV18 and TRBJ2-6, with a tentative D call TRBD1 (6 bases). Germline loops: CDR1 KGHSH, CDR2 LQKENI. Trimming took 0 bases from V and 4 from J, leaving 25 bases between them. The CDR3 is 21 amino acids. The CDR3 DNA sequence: TGTGCCAGCTCACCACCGATTCGTTCAGGGGTTTTCTTTTCCGGGGCCAACGTCCTGACTTTC. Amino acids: CASSPPIRSGVFFSGANVLTF.

CDR3 coding DNA: TGTGCCAGCAGCGTACGGGGGGGACAAAGCACAGATACGCAGTATTTT. It translates to CASSVRGGQSTDTQYF. The chain links TRBV9 to TRBJ2-3; 8 nucleotides align to TRBD2. V was clipped by 1 base and J by 0 bases; unmatched bases: 4. Germline CDR1 SGDLS, CDR2 YYNGEE. The CDR3 consists of 16 residues.

For the CDR3, the DNA is TGCGCCAGCAGCTTGGCCCCGGGACAGAACACTGAAGCTTTCTTT. Protein sequence: CASSLAPGQNTEAFF. The J gene is TRBJ1-1, the V gene TRBV5-1; possible D gene TRBD1, 6 bases. The germline CDR1 and CDR2 sequences are SGHRS and YFSETQ. The length of the CDR3 is 15 residues. Trimming left V 0 bases short and J 1 base short, with 10 bases between.